Shown below are 20 T cell receptor beta chains from a single sample sequenced in a study of long-term antiretroviral therapy in people with HIV. It was version v3.0 of the immunoSEQ assay that was run at survey level. Clones were sequenced by immunoSEQ multiplex PCR, and TCRdb holds only the in-frame ones, with some missing. Of around 15,000 clones in the sample, roughly four fifths are singletons; the top ten hold 15% to 20%. The starting material was unsorted PBMCs, obtained just before starting antiretroviral therapy. Source of these receptors: a man aged 35 to 55 with HIV.

The chain carries TRBV4-2 and TRBJ2-1; 10 bases agree with TRBD2. The V gene end was trimmed by 0 bases and the J gene end by 2 bases; junction bases not matched to a gene: 4. CDR1 is LGHNA and CDR2 is YNFKEQ in the germline V gene. The CDR3 has 17 amino acids. DNA of the CDR3: TGTGCCAGCAGCCAAGATATCAGCGGGGGGGCCTACAATGAGCAGTTCTTC. Amino acids: CASSQDISGGAYNEQFF.

The chain joins TRBV10-1 to TRBJ2-1; D tentatively fits TRBD1 or TRBD2 (5 bases each). Trimming took off 6 bases at V and 10 bases at J, with 13 bases between the two ends. Germline assignment: CDR1 WNHNN and CDR2 SYGVQD (reference sequence). The CDR3 loop spans 12 amino acids. CDR3 bases: TGCGCCAGCAGGAGAGGGGATGGCGAGCAGTTCTTC. Its protein product is CASRRGDGEQFF.

The rearrangement joins TRBV2 to TRBJ2-7; a weak D match, TRBD1 (5 bases). Germline V gene data show CDR1 as SNHLY and CDR2 as FYNNEI. The CDR3 contains 14 residues. V was clipped by 2 bases and J by 3 bases, with 11 bases between them. CDR3 coding DNA: TGTGCCAGCAGTGAAAGGGGCTATCACTACGAGCAGTACTTC. Its protein is CASSERGYHYEQYF.

The V gene is TRBV7-6, the J gene TRBJ2-7; TRBD1 matches 9 bases. J gave up 2 bases and V 3 bases, and 5 bases lay outside the gene matches. The CDR3 runs 15 residues. Germline lookup yields CDR1 SGHVS and CDR2 FNYEAQ. CDR3 coding DNA: TGTGCCAGCAGCTTCGCCGGGACAGGGCCCTACGAGCAGTACTTC. Residues: CASSFAGTGPYEQYF.

The V and J genes are TRBV19 and TRBJ2-3; possibly TRBD2 for D (5 bases). The V end lost 1 base, the J end lost 0 bases, and 14 bases lay between the germline ends. The germline V gene encodes CDR1 LNHDA and CDR2 SQIVND (reference sequence). CDR3 size: 17 residues. CDR3 residues: CASSIGYPADSTDTQYF. CDR3 nucleotide sequence: TGTGCCAGTAGTATAGGTTACCCAGCGGATAGCACAGATACGCAGTATTTT.

The CDR3 sequence is CASSEGGGYGYTF. The CDR3 bases are TGTGCCAGCAGCGAGGGAGGGGGCTATGGCTACACCTTC. V gene TRBV7-9 combines with J gene TRBJ1-2, with D perhaps matching TRBD1 (6 bases). The germline V and J ends were trimmed by 5 bases and 4 bases, with 11 bases remaining between them. Per germline, CDR1 SEHNR and CDR2 FQNEAQ (reference sequence). The CDR3 extends over 13 amino acids.

This chain joins TRBV2 and TRBJ2-7, with 7 bases identical to TRBD1. The germline V gene encodes CDR1 SNHLY and CDR2 FYNNEI. V lost 5 bases and J lost 2; bases outside the gene matches: 12. The CDR3 runs 16 residues. The CDR3 nucleotides read TGTGCCAGCAGTTCCGCCCGGGACAGCTCAACCTACGAGCAGTACTTC. Its protein product is CASSSARDSSTYEQYF.

This chain uses TRBV10-3 with TRBJ2-3, with D tentatively TRBD1 (6 bases). The germline gives CDR1 ENHRY, CDR2 SYGVKD. The CDR3 contains 15 residues. V was pared by 10 bases and J by 0 bases, with 17 bases between. The DNA for the CDR3 is TGTGCCACCGAATTTGGACAGTTAAGCACAGATACGCAGTATTTT. It codes for CATEFGQLSTDTQYF.

This sequence joins TRBV2 and TRBJ1-1, with D unresolved. V gave up 2 bases and J gave up 3 bases, with 13 bases separating them. Germline V lookup: CDR1 SNHLY, CDR2 FYNNEI. CDR3 size: 15 residues. CDR3 sequence: CASSESEVRDTEAFF. The CDR3 DNA sequence: TGTGCCAGCAGTGAATCGGAGGTAAGGGACACTGAAGCTTTCTTT.

V is TRBV30 and J is TRBJ1-1; D gene ambiguous. The germline gives CDR1 GTSNPN, CDR2 SVGIG (reference sequence). Trimming stripped 2 bases from V and 1 base from J, with 8 bases between. The CDR3 loop spans 13 amino acids. The CDR3: CAWSKFENTEAFF. The CDR3 region has the DNA TGTGCCTGGAGTAAATTCGAGAACACTGAAGCTTTCTTT.

V usage is TRBV7-2 and J usage is TRBJ2-3; a weak D match, TRBD2 (6 bases). CDR1 SGHTA and CDR2 FQGNSA come from the germline V gene. V lost 4 bases and J lost 5, with 16 bases in between. The CDR3 is made up of 15 amino acids. CDR3 sequence reads: CASSYTDRDLDTQYF. CDR3 in DNA: TGTGCCAGCAGCTATACGGACCGGGACTTAGATACGCAGTATTTT.

The chain combines TRBV19 with TRBJ2-3; D is unclear. Looked up from germline, CDR1 is LNHDA and CDR2 is SQIVND (reference sequence). With 0 bases removed from V and 4 bases from J, the gap between germline ends came to 11 bases. This CDR3 is 15 amino acids long. The CDR3: CASSIEETAADTQYF. CDR3 in DNA: TGTGCCAGTAGTATAGAGGAGACGGCGGCAGATACGCAGTATTTT. Using reference TRBV19 and TRBJ2-3 for the parts outside the CDR3, the full variable domain is DGGITQSPKYLFRKEGQNVTLSCEQNLNHDAMYWYRQDPGQGLRLIYYSQIVNDFQKGDIAEGYSVSREKKESFPLTVTSAQKNPTAFYLCASSIEETAADTQYFGPGTRLTVL.

This clone was seen only a few times. The V and J genes are TRBV7-8 and TRBJ2-1, with D perhaps TRBD2 (5 bases). The CDR3 has 15 amino acids. Deletions cut 5 bases from V and 5 bases from J, with 16 bases between. Germline CDR1 is SGHVS and CDR2 is FQNEAQ. DNA for the CDR3: TGTGCCAGCAGCCCCTGGGGTAGCGTCAACAATGAGCAGTTCTTC. Translating it yields CASSPWGSVNNEQFF.

The chain is built from TRBV6-1 and TRBJ1-2; 9 bases fit TRBD1. With V trimmed by 6 bases and J by 8 bases, 7 bases remained unmatched. CDR1 is MNHNS, CDR2 SASEGT, per germline. The CDR3 is 13 residues long. The chain's CDR3 is CASSPTGGAGYTF. CDR3 in DNA: TGTGCCAGCAGCCCCACAGGGGGCGCAGGCTACACCTTC.

The genes are TRBV6-6 and TRBJ1-1; D remains ambiguous. CDR3 length: 15 amino acids. Trimming took off 2 bases at V and 1 base at J, with 11 bases between the two ends. Germline V gene data show CDR1 as MNHNY and CDR2 as SVGAGI (reference sequence). As DNA, the CDR3 is TGTGCCAGCAGTTACCCTTTGGACGGGAACACTGAAGCTTTCTTT. Translation: CASSYPLDGNTEAFF.

The chain joins TRBV2 to TRBJ1-1; possible D gene TRBD1, 5 bases. CDR3 length equals 13 residues. Per germline, CDR1 SNHLY and CDR2 FYNNEI. The germline V and J ends were trimmed by 3 bases and 4 bases, with 9 bases remaining between them. The CDR3 bases are TGTGCCAGCAGTGATGCCAGGGTCACTGAAGCTTTCTTT. It yields the protein CASSDARVTEAFF.

The chain combines TRBV11-2 with TRBJ2-3; 13 nucleotides agree with TRBD2. The CDR3 length is 16 residues. Germline loops: CDR1 SGHAT, CDR2 FQNNGV. Unmatched junction bases numbered 4, after V lost 4 bases and J lost 3 bases. The CDR3 region is CASSWGTSGATDTQYF. The CDR3 bases are TGTGCCAGCAGCTGGGGGACTAGCGGGGCGACAGATACGCAGTATTTT.

There are a few counts of this clone. The chain uses TRBV2 and TRBJ1-2, with D possibly matching TRBD1 (5 bases). CDR3 length: 13 amino acids. V was trimmed by 9 bases and J by 0 bases, leaving 11 bases between them. CDR1 and CDR2 (germline): SNHLY, FYNNEI. CDR3: CARLTGPNYGYTF. The CDR3 DNA is TGTGCCAGACTAACAGGTCCTAACTATGGCTACACCTTC.

The chain links TRBV27 to TRBJ1-2; 7 bases are shared with TRBD1. Germline loops: CDR1 MNHEY, CDR2 SMNVEV (reference sequence). The CDR3 loop spans 13 amino acids. The J segment lost 8 bases and the V segment lost 6 bases, leaving 9 bases of the junction unmatched. The CDR3 DNA sequence: TGTGCCAGCAGACGACAGGGTGGGGAGGGCTACACCTTC. This translates into CASRRQGGEGYTF.

This clone was recorded once. The gene calls are TRBV5-1 and TRBJ1-2; 10 bases match TRBD1. CDR1 and CDR2 (germline): SGHRS, YFSETQ. Unmatched junction bases numbered 13, after V lost 6 bases and J lost 5 bases. The CDR3 is 16 amino acids. The CDR3 spells CASTLHPGTGDYGYTF. The CDR3 DNA follows: TGCGCCAGCACCCTCCATCCCGGGACAGGGGATTATGGCTACACCTTC.